The 24 T cell receptor beta chains below come from one sample, sequenced in a study of cytomegalovirus exposure and HLA in healthy donors. PCR primers comprised 60 Vbeta and 13 Jbeta primers. Data came from immunoSEQ multiplex PCR; TCRdb stores just in-frame clones and leaves some out. The table includes nearly 100,000 clones, around a tenth detected once. The sequencing input was PBMCs. The receptors originated from a man between 50 and 59 years old in good health and CMV-seropositive.

This clone was detected ten times or more. The genes are TRBV4-3 and TRBJ1-1; TRBD1 is a possible D gene (5 bases). Trimming shortened V by 4 bases and J by 4 bases, and 10 bases separated the two germline ends. The CDR3 runs 13 residues. The germline V gene encodes CDR1 LGHNA and CDR2 YSLEER. The DNA for the CDR3 is TGCGCCAGCAGCCTTCAGGGTATCACTGAAGCTTTCTTT. Translated, it gives CASSLQGITEAFF.

This clone occurred a few times. V is TRBV5-3 and J is TRBJ2-7; possible D gene TRBD2, 6 bases. TRBV5-3 is an open reading frame whose function is uncertain. V was shortened by 0 bases and J by 2 bases, with 15 bases between the two germline ends. The CDR3 is made up of 16 amino acids. CDR3 sequence (DNA): TGTGCCAGAAGCTTGGAAGGCGGGGTCTCTACCTACGAGCAGTACTTC. The encoded protein is CARSLEGGVSTYEQYF.

The chain carries TRBV6-6 and TRBJ2-5; D not certain. Trimming left V 2 bases short and J 2 bases short, with 12 bases between. The CDR3 spans 15 residues. CDR1 MNHNY and CDR2 SVGAGI come from the germline V gene (reference sequence). The CDR3 loop reads CASSYEALDQETQYF. The CDR3 bases are TGTGCCAGCAGTTACGAGGCACTGGATCAAGAGACCCAGTACTTC.

This clone was recorded a few times. The chain joins TRBV7-3 to TRBJ2-1; 7 nucleotides match TRBD2. This CDR3 is built from 14 residues. Unmatched junction bases numbered 10, after V lost 5 bases and J lost 9 bases. Germline V gene lookup returns CDR1 SGHTA and CDR2 FQGTGA. CDR3 DNA sequence: TGTGCCAGCAGCGTATCGGGACTATCCACTGAGCAGTTCTTC. It yields the protein CASSVSGLSTEQFF.

The chain carries TRBV5-4 and TRBJ2-7; weak D call: TRBD1 (5 bases). V lost 0 bases to trimming and J lost 3 bases, with 10 bases between them. Germline V CDR1 and CDR2: SGHNT, YYREEE (reference sequence). This CDR3 is built from 14 residues. CDR3 sequence: CASSLVPGNYEQYF. DNA for the CDR3: TGTGCCAGCAGCTTGGTACCAGGGAACTACGAGCAGTACTTC.

The chain is built from TRBV7-9 and TRBJ2-1; TRBD2 matches at 14 bases. The CDR3 is made up of 18 amino acids. The germline CDR1 and CDR2 sequences are SEHNR and FQNEAQ (reference sequence). Trimming cost V 4 bases and J 5 bases; bases outside gene matches: 10. The CDR3 sequence: CASSWGLAGVPPNNEQFF. CDR3 in DNA: TGTGCCAGCAGCTGGGGACTAGCGGGAGTTCCCCCTAACAATGAGCAGTTCTTC. The full variable domain, completed using reference TRBV7-9 and TRBJ2-1, is DTGVSQNPRHKITKRGQNVTFRCDPISEHNRLYWYRQTLGQGPEFLTYFQNEAQLEKSRLLSDRFSAERPKGSFSTLEIQRTEQGDSAMYLCASSWGLAGVPPNNEQFFGPGTRLTVL.

This clone was detected only a few times. This chain joins TRBV29-1 and TRBJ2-7, with D tentatively TRBD1 (6 bases). The ends were cut back, 6 bases at V and 4 bases at J, with 13 bases in the middle. In germline, CDR1 is SQVTM, CDR2 ANQGSEA. The CDR3 loop spans 12 amino acids. CDR3 DNA sequence: TGCAGCGTCCAACCGACAGGTTACGAGCAGTACTTC. Encoded protein: CSVQPTGYEQYF.

This clone was counted between two and nine times. The rearrangement links TRBV28 to TRBJ2-2; weak D call: TRBD2 (6 bases). This CDR3 is 17 amino acids long. The V end lost 3 bases, the J end lost 0 bases, and 14 bases lay between the germline ends. CDR1 MDHEN and CDR2 SYDVKM come from the germline V gene. CDR3 region: CASSFWGRIANTGELFF. DNA of the CDR3: TGTGCCAGCAGTTTCTGGGGGAGGATCGCGAACACCGGGGAGCTGTTTTTT.

V gene TRBV28 combines with J gene TRBJ1-1; no firm D call. The CDR3 covers 13 residues. Germline V CDR1 and CDR2: MDHEN, SYDVKM. V lost 3 bases, J lost 4 bases, and 9 bases lay in between. The CDR3 DNA reads TGTGCCAGCAGTTTTAACTCCCTCACTGAAGCTTTCTTT. Translation gives CASSFNSLTEAFF.

J is TRBJ2-5 and V is TRBV29-1; no reliable D call. CDR3 length equals 10 residues. CDR1 and CDR2 (germline): SQVTM, ANQGSEA. V was shortened by 7 bases and J by 2 bases, with 5 bases between the two germline ends. The CDR3 is CSALQETQYF. The CDR3 coding sequence is TGCAGCGCCCTACAAGAGACCCAGTACTTC.

This clone was counted between two and nine times. The V and J genes are TRBV7-9 and TRBJ1-1; D remains unclear. The V gene lost 6 bases and the J gene lost 8 bases, with 10 bases spanning the gap. Germline assignment: CDR1 SEHNR and CDR2 FQNEAQ (reference sequence). The CDR3 totals 11 residues. The DNA of the CDR3 is TGTGCCAGCAGAGGAGGACGGGAAGCTTTCTTT. It translates to CASRGGREAFF.

This chain connects TRBV10-3 to TRBJ2-1, with TRBD2 matching over 11 bases. CDR3 size: 14 residues. V trimming: 10 bases; J trimming: 7 bases; junction bases outside the gene matches: 9. Germline V gene sequence: CDR1 ENHRY, CDR2 SYGVKD. The CDR3 protein is CASASGRSGNEQFF. In DNA, the CDR3 is TGTGCCAGCGCTAGCGGGAGGTCGGGAAATGAGCAGTTCTTC.

This clone was counted a few times. Distinct nucleotide sequences in the sample also encode this CDR3. V is TRBV5-4 and J is TRBJ1-2, with 8 bases lining up with TRBD1. Per germline, CDR1 SGHNT and CDR2 YYREEE (reference sequence). With V trimmed by 4 bases and J by 4 bases, 15 bases remained unmatched. The CDR3 is 17 amino acids. The CDR3 sequence: CASSTVVTGGGGYGYTF. CDR3 sequence (DNA): TGTGCCAGCAGCACGGTAGTTACAGGGGGTGGCGGCTATGGCTACACCTTC. Full variable domain (outside the CDR3, taken from reference TRBV5-4 and TRBJ1-2): ETGVTQSPTHLIKTRGQQVTLRCSSQSGHNTVSWYQQALGQGPQFIFQYYREEENGRGNFPPRFSGLQFPNYSSELNVNALELDDSALYLCASSTVVTGGGGYGYTFGSGTRLTVV.

This chain uses TRBV28 with TRBJ1-1; possibly TRBD1 for D (5 bases). The V gene lost 6 bases and the J gene lost 7 bases, with 21 bases spanning the gap. The CDR3 runs 15 residues. Germline CDR1 is MDHEN and CDR2 is SYDVKM. The CDR3 nucleotides are TGTGCCAGCAGCCCAGAGACAGCACGATCGTATGAAGCTTTCTTT. This sequence encodes CASSPETARSYEAFF.

There are a few counts of this clone. The sample contains more than one DNA sequence encoding this CDR3. The chain couples TRBV19 to TRBJ2-7, with D tentatively TRBD1 (6 bases). V was shortened by 6 bases and J by 1 base, with 10 bases between the two germline ends. Per germline, CDR1 LNHDA and CDR2 SQIVND (reference sequence). This CDR3 comprises 13 residues. Here the CDR3 DNA reads TGTGCCAGTAGACCAGACAGGTCCTACGAGCAGTACTTC. Its protein product is CASRPDRSYEQYF.

The genes are TRBV5-4 and TRBJ2-3; TRBD2 is a possible D gene (6 bases). V gave up 3 bases and J gave up 2 bases, with 10 bases separating them. The CDR3 is 14 residues long. The germline V gene encodes CDR1 SGHNT and CDR2 YYREEE (reference sequence). The CDR3 loop is CASSSGTFTDTQYF. As DNA, the CDR3 is TGTGCCAGCAGCTCTGGGACTTTCACAGATACGCAGTATTTT.

This clone has only a few counts. This chain connects TRBV4-1 to TRBJ2-1; 11 bases match TRBD2. Trimming took 4 bases from V and 3 from J; bases not matched to a gene: 5. Germline V gene lookup returns CDR1 MGHRA and CDR2 YSYEKL. The CDR3 totals 16 residues. CDR3 DNA: TGCGCCAGCAGCCGTACCGGGACTAGCGGCTACAATGAGCAGTTCTTC. Protein product: CASSRTGTSGYNEQFF.

The chain has TRBV6-5 and TRBJ2-7; 9 bases map to TRBD1. The length of the CDR3 is 13 residues. The ends lost 5 bases at V and 2 bases at J; junction bases unmatched: 1. Germline V gene sequence: CDR1 MNHEY, CDR2 SVGAGI. CDR3 protein: CASSRTGAYEQYF. In nucleotides, the CDR3 is TGTGCCAGCAGTAGGACAGGGGCCTACGAGCAGTACTTC.

There are many counts of this clone. The same CDR3 can be traced to other DNA sequences in this sample. The chain couples TRBV10-3 to TRBJ2-5; D remains unclear. V was cut by 4 bases and J by 4 bases, with 7 bases left in between. Looked up from germline, CDR1 is ENHRY and CDR2 is SYGVKD. CDR3 length: 12 residues. The CDR3 spells CAISGSSETQYF. In DNA, the CDR3 is TGTGCCATCAGTGGTAGCTCAGAGACCCAGTACTTC.

The genes are TRBV28 and TRBJ1-5; the D is unclear. The CDR3 consists of 13 residues. Germline V gives CDR1 MDHEN, CDR2 SYDVKM. Trimming took off 7 bases at V and 0 bases at J, with 7 bases between the two ends. As DNA, the CDR3 is TGTGCCAGCACCCAGGTTAGCAATCAGCCCCAGCATTTT. Translation: CASTQVSNQPQHF. The whole variable domain, remainder taken from reference TRBV28 and TRBJ1-5, is DVKVTQSSRYLVKRTGEKVFLECVQDMDHENMFWYRQDPGLGLRLIYFSYDVKMKEKGDIPEGYSVSREKKERFSLILESASTNQTSMYLCASTQVSNQPQHFGDGTRLSIL.

The chain uses TRBV19 and TRBJ1-5, with a weak D call TRBD1 (6 bases). The CDR3 consists of 14 residues. Germline V gives CDR1 LNHDA, CDR2 SQIVND (reference sequence). Trimming took 4 bases from V and 5 from J, leaving 12 bases between them. CDR3 sequence: CASSTTGVYQPQHF. DNA for the CDR3: TGTGCCAGTAGTACGACAGGCGTCTATCAGCCCCAGCATTTT.

This clone has ten or more counts. This sequence joins TRBV2 and TRBJ2-1, with 8 bases identical to TRBD2. CDR3 length: 14 residues. With V trimmed by 10 bases and J by 9 bases, 14 bases remained unmatched. Germline CDR1 reads SNHLY; CDR2 reads FYNNEI. The CDR3 protein is CATSRDLAGSEQFF. Written as DNA, the CDR3 is TGTGCCACCTCTCGGGATTTAGCGGGATCTGAGCAGTTCTTC.

The chain combines TRBV5-4 with TRBJ2-1, with 11 bases matching TRBD1. With 4 bases clipped from V and 7 bases from J, the junction kept 7 bases outside the gene matches. The CDR3 covers 15 residues. CDR1 and CDR2 (germline): SGHNT, YYREEE (reference sequence). CDR3 in amino acids: CASSRTGGHGNEQFF. In nucleotides, the CDR3 is TGTGCCAGCAGCCGGACAGGGGGCCACGGAAATGAGCAGTTCTTC.

This clone was recorded a few times. The rearrangement joins TRBV5-1 to TRBJ2-7; 8 bases map to TRBD1. This CDR3 has 15 amino acids. Germline CDR1 SGHRS, CDR2 YFSETQ. Trimming removed 0 bases from V and 7 bases from J; junction bases left unmatched: 9. CDR3 DNA: TGCGCCAGCAGCTTGGGTTTCCAGGGGGCTGATGAGCAGTACTTC. Its protein product is CASSLGFQGADEQYF.